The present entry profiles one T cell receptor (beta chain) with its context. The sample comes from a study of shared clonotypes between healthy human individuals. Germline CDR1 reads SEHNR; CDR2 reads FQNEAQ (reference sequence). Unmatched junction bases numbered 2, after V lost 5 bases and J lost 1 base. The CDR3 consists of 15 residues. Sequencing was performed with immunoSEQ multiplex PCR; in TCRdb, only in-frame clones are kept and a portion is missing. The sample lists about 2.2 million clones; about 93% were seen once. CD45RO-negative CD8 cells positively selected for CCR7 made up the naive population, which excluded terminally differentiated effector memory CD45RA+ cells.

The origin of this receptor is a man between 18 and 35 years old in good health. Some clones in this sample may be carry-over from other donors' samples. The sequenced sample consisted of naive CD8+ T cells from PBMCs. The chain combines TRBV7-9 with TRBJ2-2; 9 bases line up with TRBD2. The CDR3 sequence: CASSKLAGNTGELFF. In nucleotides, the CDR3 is TGTGCCAGCAGCAAACTAGCGGGGAACACCGGGGAGCTGTTTTTT.